This is a list of T cell receptor beta chains from one sample in a study of T cells after posttransplantation cyclophosphamide. Assay: immunoSEQ multiplex PCR; the TCRdb copy retains only in-frame clones and omits some. The sample carries roughly 730 clones, 84% recorded once. The specimen sequenced was gut tissue. The receptors stem from a man aged 50 to 59. The CDR3 runs from the conserved cysteine through the conserved F or W. The D gene is left open where the match is weak. Clone size is not always given. Where it is, it says once, few, many or a class for expanded clones.

CDR3nt | CDR3aa | v_gene | abundance | d_gene | j_gene
TGCGCCAGCAGCCACCTAAGCGGGAGCTCCTACAATGAGCAGTTCTTC | CASSHLSGSSYNEQFF | TRBV4-1 | . | TRBD2 | TRBJ2-1
TGTGCCAGCAGTGAACTACAGGGAAACAATCAGCCCCAGCATTTT | CASSELQGNNQPQHF | TRBV2 | . | . | TRBJ1-5
TGTGCCAGTAGTATTGGACTAGCGGGGGGAGCCGGGGAGCTGTTTTTT | CASSIGLAGGAGELFF | TRBV19 | once | TRBD2 | TRBJ2-2
TGCAGCGTAGGACAGGGGTGGGGTATGAACACTGAAGCTTTCTTT | CSVGQGWGMNTEAFF | TRBV29-1 | . | TRBD1 | TRBJ1-1
TGCAGCGTTTACCGGGACACGGAGGAAAAACTGTTTTTT | CSVYRDTEEKLFF | TRBV29-1 | once | . | TRBJ1-4
TGTGCCAGCAGCTTAGTAAGGACAGGGGTTTACGAGCAGTACTTC | CASSLVRTGVYEQYF | TRBV11-3 | . | TRBD1 | TRBJ2-7
TGTGCCAGCAGCCCTCGAGAGACCCAGTACTTC | CASSPRETQYF | TRBV13 | . | . | TRBJ2-5
TGTGCCAGCAGCTTGGGGGGAGGGACCCAGTACTTC | CASSLGGGTQYF | TRBV7-3 | . | . | TRBJ2-5
TGTGCCAGTAGTGTGACTCGGTATGGCTACACCTTC | CASSVTRYGYTF | TRBV19 | . | . | TRBJ1-2
TGCGCCAGCAGCCAAGTAACAGGGGTTGGAAAACTGTTTTTT | CASSQVTGVGKLFF | TRBV4-3 | . | TRBD1 | TRBJ1-4
TGTGCCAGTGGAGAGGGTCTAGCAGATACGCAGTATTTT | CASGEGLADTQYF | TRBV19 | . | . | TRBJ2-3
TGTGCCAGCAGCTCCCAGTTACAGAACACTGAAGCTTTCTTT | CASSSQLQNTEAFF | TRBV4-2 | once | . | TRBJ1-1
TGTGCCAGCTCCCCGCTGGCGAGACAGGGTCCTCCCGAGCAGTACTTC | CASSPLARQGPPEQYF | TRBV18 | . | TRBD1 | TRBJ2-7
TGTGCCAGTAGTTCTCAGGGGCGGGAGACCCAGTACTTC | CASSSQGRETQYF | TRBV19 | once | . | TRBJ2-5
TGTGCCAGCTCACATGATAATCGGGATTTCTATGGCTACACCTTC | CASSHDNRDFYGYTF | TRBV19 | . | . | TRBJ1-2
TGTGCCAGCACCCCCCCCGGGGGGGGCCCGAACACCGGGGAGCTGTTTTTT | CASTPPGGGPNTGELFF | TRBV7-2 | . | TRBD2 | TRBJ2-2